The TCR beta chain described here comes from a study of molecular identifiers for immune sequencing clone quantification. A remark on this clonotype: One end of the junction fails to match germline, which may point to a read error.

TCRdb independently ran MiXCR on the PCR reads; one entry per CDR3 protein. The profile shows some 590,000 distinct CDR3 sequences, around 25% of them singletons. Material: naive CD8+ T cells from blood, with Jurkat cell RNA spiked in. Described subset: FACS-sorted CD8+CD4-CCR7+CD45RA+ naive T cells. The receptor comes from a human donor in good health. Some libraries in this study had Jurkat cell RNA spiked in.

The CDR3 nucleotides are TGCAGCGCCAGGGCTAGCGATCCCTACGAGCAGCACTTC. This translates into CSARASDPYEQHF. This chain joins TRBV29-1 and TRBJ2-7; perhaps TRBD2 as D (6 bases). This CDR3 comprises 13 residues. Looked up from germline, CDR1 is SQVTM and CDR2 is ANQGSEA.